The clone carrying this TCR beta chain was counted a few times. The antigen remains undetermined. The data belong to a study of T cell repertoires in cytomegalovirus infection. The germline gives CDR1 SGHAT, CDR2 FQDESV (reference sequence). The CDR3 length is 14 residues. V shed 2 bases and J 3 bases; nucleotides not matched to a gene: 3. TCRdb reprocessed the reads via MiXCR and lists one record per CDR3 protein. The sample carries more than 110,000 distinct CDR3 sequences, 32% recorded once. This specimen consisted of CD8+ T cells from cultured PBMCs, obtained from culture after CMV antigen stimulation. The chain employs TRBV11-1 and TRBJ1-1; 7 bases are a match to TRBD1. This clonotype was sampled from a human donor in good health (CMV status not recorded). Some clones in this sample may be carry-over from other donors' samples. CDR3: CASSLFRGDTEAFF. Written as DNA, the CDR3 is TGTGCCAGCAGCTTATTCAGGGGGGACACTGAAGCTTTCTTT.